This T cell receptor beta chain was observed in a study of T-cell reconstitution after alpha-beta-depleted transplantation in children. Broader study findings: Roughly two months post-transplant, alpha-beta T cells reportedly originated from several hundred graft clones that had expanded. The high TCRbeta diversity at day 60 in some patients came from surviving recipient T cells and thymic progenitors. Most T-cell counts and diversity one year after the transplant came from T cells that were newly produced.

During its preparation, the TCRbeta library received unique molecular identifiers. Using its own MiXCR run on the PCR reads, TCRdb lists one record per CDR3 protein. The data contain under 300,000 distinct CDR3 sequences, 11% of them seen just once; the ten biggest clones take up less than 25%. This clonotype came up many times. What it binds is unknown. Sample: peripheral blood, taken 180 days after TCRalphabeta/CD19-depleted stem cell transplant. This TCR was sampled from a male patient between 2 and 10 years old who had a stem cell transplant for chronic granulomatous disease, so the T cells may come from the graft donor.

CDR3 protein: CSARARGRYTDTQYF. CDR3 coding DNA: TGCAGTGCTAGGGCCCGAGGCAGGTATACAGATACGCAGTATTTT. The rearrangement uses TRBV20-1 and TRBJ2-3, with no clear D. The CDR3 extends over 15 amino acids. Germline values: CDR1 DFQATT, CDR2 SNEGSKA (reference sequence). The V gene lost 3 bases and the J gene lost 3 bases, with 16 bases spanning the gap.